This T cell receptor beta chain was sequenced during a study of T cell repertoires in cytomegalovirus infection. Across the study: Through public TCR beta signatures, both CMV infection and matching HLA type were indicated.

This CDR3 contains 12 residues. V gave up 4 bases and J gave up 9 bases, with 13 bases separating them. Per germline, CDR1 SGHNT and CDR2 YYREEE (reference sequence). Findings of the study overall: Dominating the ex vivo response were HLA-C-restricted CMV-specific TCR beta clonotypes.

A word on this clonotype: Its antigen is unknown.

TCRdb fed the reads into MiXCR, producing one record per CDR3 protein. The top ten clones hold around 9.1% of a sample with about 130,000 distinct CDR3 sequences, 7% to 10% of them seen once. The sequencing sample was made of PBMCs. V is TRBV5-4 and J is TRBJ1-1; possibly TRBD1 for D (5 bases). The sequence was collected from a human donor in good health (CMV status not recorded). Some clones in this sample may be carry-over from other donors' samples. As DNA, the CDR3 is TGTGCCAGCAGCCCTGCGACGGGACAAGCTTTCTTT. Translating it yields CASSPATGQAFF. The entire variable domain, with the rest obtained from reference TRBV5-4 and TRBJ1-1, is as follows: ETGVTQSPTHLIKTRGQQVTLRCSSQSGHNTVSWYQQALGQGPQFIFQYYREEENGRGNFPPRFSGLQFPNYSSELNVNALELDDSALYLCASSPATGQAFFGQGTRLTVV.